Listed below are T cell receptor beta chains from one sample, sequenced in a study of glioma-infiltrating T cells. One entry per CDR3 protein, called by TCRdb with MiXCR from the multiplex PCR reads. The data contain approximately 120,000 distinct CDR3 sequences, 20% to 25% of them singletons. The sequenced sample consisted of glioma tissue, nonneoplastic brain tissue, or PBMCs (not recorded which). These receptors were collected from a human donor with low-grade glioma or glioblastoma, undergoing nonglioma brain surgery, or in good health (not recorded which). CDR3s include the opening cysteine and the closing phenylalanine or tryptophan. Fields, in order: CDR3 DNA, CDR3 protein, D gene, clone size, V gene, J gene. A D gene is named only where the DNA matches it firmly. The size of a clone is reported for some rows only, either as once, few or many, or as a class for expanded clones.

DNA: TGCAGTGCTAGACCGATGGATAGAATCTCCTACGAGCAGTACTTC
CDR3: CSARPMDRISYEQYF
D: .
size: many
V: TRBV20-1
J: TRBJ2-7

DNA: TGTGCCAGCAGTGGGGATAGCGGGAGCACAGATACGCAGTATTTT
CDR3: CASSGDSGSTDTQYF
D: TRBD2
size: many
V: TRBV6-4
J: TRBJ2-3

DNA: TGTGCCAGCAGTGAAGGGGGACAGGGGTTCTACGAGCAGTACTTC
CDR3: CASSEGGQGFYEQYF
D: TRBD1
size: many
V: TRBV2
J: TRBJ2-7

DNA: TGTGCCAGCAGCTTAGGACTAGCGGGAGTCGGGGAGACCCAGTACTTC
CDR3: CASSLGLAGVGETQYF
D: TRBD2
size: few
V: TRBV7-3
J: TRBJ2-5

DNA: TGTGCCAGCAGCTCCTCTTTATCTAGCGGGAGGTCCTACAATGAGCAGTTCTTC
CDR3: CASSSSLSSGRSYNEQFF
D: TRBD2
size: many
V: TRBV7-9
J: TRBJ2-1

DNA: TGCAGCGTAGGGGTCGGGACAGCCTACGAGCAGTACTTC
CDR3: CSVGVGTAYEQYF
D: TRBD1
size: .
V: TRBV29-1
J: TRBJ2-7

DNA: TGCAGCGTTGAGTCCAACTATGGCTACACCTTC
CDR3: CSVESNYGYTF
D: .
size: many
V: TRBV29-1
J: TRBJ1-2

DNA: TGTGCCATCAGTGCAGAAGGATATAACACTGTAGCTTTCTTT
CDR3: CAISAEGYNTVAFF
D: .
size: .
V: TRBV10-3
J: TRBJ1-1

DNA: TGTGCCAGCAGCCCAACTAAGGACAGGGCGAAGAGACAGCCCCAGCATTTT
CDR3: CASSPTKDRAKRQPQHF
D: TRBD1
size: .
V: TRBV9
J: TRBJ1-5

DNA: TGTGCCAGCTCCCATGGGGGACAAAACTATGGCTACACCTTC
CDR3: CASSHGGQNYGYTF
D: .
size: many
V: TRBV27
J: TRBJ1-2

DNA: TGCAGTGCTAGACCAGGGGTCACCGGGGAGCTGTTTTTT
CDR3: CSARPGVTGELFF
D: .
size: many
V: TRBV20-1
J: TRBJ2-2

DNA: TGTGCCAGCAGTTTAGCCAGGAACCAAGCTTTCTTT
CDR3: CASSLARNQAFF
D: .
size: .
V: TRBV12-3/TRBV12-4
J: TRBJ1-1

DNA: TGTGCCAGCAGTTTAACGCGAGCCTACAATGAGCAGTTCTTC
CDR3: CASSLTRAYNEQFF
D: .
size: many
V: TRBV28
J: TRBJ2-1

DNA: TGTGCCAGCTCACCCGAGAGAAATCAGCCCCAGCATTTT
CDR3: CASSPERNQPQHF
D: .
size: .
V: TRBV18
J: TRBJ1-5

DNA: TGCGCCAGCAGCCAAGATACCTTGGGCGGGAGTGAAGAGCAGTACTTC
CDR3: CASSQDTLGGSEEQYF
D: TRBD2
size: .
V: TRBV4-1
J: TRBJ2-7

DNA: TGTGCCAGCAGTGAAATCCCGGATCGGGGGCCCTACGAGCAGTACTTC
CDR3: CASSEIPDRGPYEQYF
D: .
size: few
V: TRBV2
J: TRBJ2-7

DNA: TGCAGCGTGGCACAGGGGATTAATGAAAAACTGTTTTTT
CDR3: CSVAQGINEKLFF
D: TRBD1
size: few
V: TRBV29-1
J: TRBJ1-4

DNA: TGTGCCAGCAGTGGCAGCTTGAACACTGAAGCTTTCTTT
CDR3: CASSGSLNTEAFF
D: .
size: many
V: TRBV6-1
J: TRBJ1-1

DNA: TGTGCCAGCAGCCAAGATGTAGCCTACTCGGCTCTAGCGGGATACACCGGGGAGCTGTTTTTT
CDR3: CASSQDVAYSALAGYTGELFF
D: TRBD2
size: few
V: TRBV3-1
J: TRBJ2-2

DNA: TGTGCCAGCATCGGGACATGGGGCACTGAAGCTTTCTTT
CDR3: CASIGTWGTEAFF
D: .
size: .
V: TRBV11-2
J: TRBJ1-1

DNA: TGTGCCAGCTCACCCGGACAGCCAGATACGCAGTATTTT
CDR3: CASSPGQPDTQYF
D: .
size: many
V: TRBV18
J: TRBJ2-3

DNA: TGCAGCGTTGTCATCGGGACAGGGTTGTACTTC
CDR3: CSVVIGTGLYF
D: TRBD1
size: many
V: TRBV29-1
J: TRBJ2-7

DNA: TGTGCCAGCAGCCCAACAGGGGCTATCTACGAGCAGTACTTC
CDR3: CASSPTGAIYEQYF
D: TRBD1
size: many
V: TRBV11-2
J: TRBJ2-7

DNA: TGCGCCAGCAGCGCCGGGACGGTGAACACTGAAGCTTTCTTT
CDR3: CASSAGTVNTEAFF
D: .
size: many
V: TRBV4-3
J: TRBJ1-1

DNA: TGTGCCAGCAGCTTGGTAGGGCGGGCCAGTGCGCAGTTCTTC
CDR3: CASSLVGRASAQFF
D: .
size: .
V: TRBV5-5
J: TRBJ2-1

DNA: TGTGCCAGCAGCCAAGCTGGGGGAGATGTGACAGATACGCAGTATTTT
CDR3: CASSQAGGDVTDTQYF
D: .
size: .
V: TRBV4-2
J: TRBJ2-3

DNA: TGTGCCAGCAGTCCGTCCGGAGGGCTTAACACCTTC
CDR3: CASSPSGGLNTF
D: .
size: many
V: TRBV28
J: TRBJ1-2

DNA: TGTGCCAGCAGCTTCTACACCGGGGAGCTGTTTTTT
CDR3: CASSFYTGELFF
D: .
size: few
V: TRBV7-9
J: TRBJ2-2

DNA: TGTGCCAGCAGCTTGCCGGGGGGGGTCACAGAGCAGTACTTC
CDR3: CASSLPGGVTEQYF
D: TRBD2
size: .
V: TRBV5-4
J: TRBJ2-7

DNA: TGTGCCAGCAGTGTTATTACAAGAAACACTGAAGCTTTCTTT
CDR3: CASSVITRNTEAFF
D: .
size: many
V: TRBV2
J: TRBJ1-1

DNA: TGTGCCAGCAGCATCGGACTAGCGGGAAGGACCGGGGAGCTGTTTTTT
CDR3: CASSIGLAGRTGELFF
D: TRBD2
size: .
V: TRBV5-4
J: TRBJ2-2

DNA: TGTGCCAGCAGGGCAAGAAATAGCAATCAGCCCCAGCATTTT
CDR3: CASRARNSNQPQHF
D: .
size: many
V: TRBV2
J: TRBJ1-5

DNA: TGTGCCAGTACCCCGGGGGTGACCGGCTCCTACGAGCAGTACTTC
CDR3: CASTPGVTGSYEQYF
D: .
size: few
V: TRBV19
J: TRBJ2-7

DNA: TGTGCCTGGAGTGGGCTAGCGGGAGCAGATACGCAGTATTTT
CDR3: CAWSGLAGADTQYF
D: TRBD2
size: few
V: TRBV30
J: TRBJ2-3

DNA: TGTGCCAGCAGTTACCTACGGGCTAGCGGGATTAACAATGAGCAGTTCTTC
CDR3: CASSYLRASGINNEQFF
D: TRBD2
size: many
V: TRBV6-2/TRBV6-3
J: TRBJ2-1

DNA: TGCAGTGCCCCTGGGCCTAGCACATATGCGCAGTATTTT
CDR3: CSAPGPSTYAQYF
D: .
size: .
V: TRBV20-1
J: TRBJ2-3

DNA: TGTGCCAGCAGCCTCACTAGCGGGAGGGTTTATCCGATCTACGAGCAGTACTTC
CDR3: CASSLTSGRVYPIYEQYF
D: TRBD2
size: few
V: TRBV7-4
J: TRBJ2-7

DNA: TGTGCCAGTAGCCGTTCAGGGACGAATAATTCACCCCTCCACTTT
CDR3: CASSRSGTNNSPLHF
D: .
size: many
V: TRBV19
J: TRBJ1-6

DNA: TGTGCCAGCAGTCCGGTCCCGGGACAAATTCCAGATACGCGGTATTTT
CDR3: CASSPVPGQIPDTRYF
D: .
size: .
V: TRBV27
J: TRBJ2-3

DNA: TGCGCCAGCAGTTCCTACGGGGGTGGGTCCGAGCAGTACTTC
CDR3: CASSSYGGGSEQYF
D: .
size: .
V: TRBV6-9
J: TRBJ2-7

DNA: TGTGCCATCAGTGAACCCGGGACAGGGGCAGATACGCAGTATTTT
CDR3: CAISEPGTGADTQYF
D: TRBD1
size: many
V: TRBV10-3
J: TRBJ2-3

DNA: TGCGCCAGCAGCAAGGGACAGGGGGCGGTCACTGAAGCTTTCTTT
CDR3: CASSKGQGAVTEAFF
D: TRBD1
size: many
V: TRBV4-1
J: TRBJ1-1

DNA: TGCAGTGCAAAGAGAGGGGCAGGGGGGTTAGATACGCAGTATTTT
CDR3: CSAKRGAGGLDTQYF
D: .
size: many
V: TRBV20-1
J: TRBJ2-3

DNA: TGTGCCAGTAGTAGACTTAGCGGGGGATCCTACGAGCAGTACTTC
CDR3: CASSRLSGGSYEQYF
D: TRBD2
size: .
V: TRBV19
J: TRBJ2-7

DNA: TGTGCCAGCAGCTTTGTCGAGAACACTGAAGCTTTCTTT
CDR3: CASSFVENTEAFF
D: .
size: .
V: TRBV7-9
J: TRBJ1-1

DNA: TGCAGCGTTGGGGCGCCAGGGTCGAACACCGGGGAGCTGTTTTTT
CDR3: CSVGAPGSNTGELFF
D: .
size: .
V: TRBV29-1
J: TRBJ2-2

DNA: TGTGCCAGCAGTGACAGGGTTGACTACACCTTC
CDR3: CASSDRVDYTF
D: TRBD1
size: many
V: TRBV28
J: TRBJ1-2

DNA: TGTGCCTGGAGTGAAGGGAGGGCGAATCAGCCCCAGCATTTT
CDR3: CAWSEGRANQPQHF
D: .
size: .
V: TRBV30
J: TRBJ1-5

DNA: TGTGCCAGCAGACCTACAGGGACTGAAGCTTTCTTT
CDR3: CASRPTGTEAFF
D: .
size: many
V: TRBV6-1
J: TRBJ1-1

DNA: TGTGCCAGCAGCCGCACCGGGACAGAACAGTACTTC
CDR3: CASSRTGTEQYF
D: TRBD1
size: many
V: TRBV7-9
J: TRBJ2-7

DNA: TGCGCCAGCAACCTGACGGCGGTAAATGAAAAACTGTTTTTT
CDR3: CASNLTAVNEKLFF
D: .
size: .
V: TRBV4-3
J: TRBJ1-4

DNA: TGTGCCAGTAGTATTGGGACAGGGGTAGCGAATACGCAGTATTTT
CDR3: CASSIGTGVANTQYF
D: TRBD1
size: medium-sized
V: TRBV19
J: TRBJ2-3

DNA: TGTGCCAGTAGTATGCTCAGAAAGAACACTGAAGCTTTCTTT
CDR3: CASSMLRKNTEAFF
D: .
size: few
V: TRBV19
J: TRBJ1-1

DNA: TGTGCCAGCAGGGGACTGGAACTCGGGGCCCAGTACTTC
CDR3: CASRGLELGAQYF
D: .
size: many
V: TRBV6-1
J: TRBJ2-5

DNA: TGTGCCAGTCAGACACGTTTTAATTCACCCCTCCACTTT
CDR3: CASQTRFNSPLHF
D: .
size: many
V: TRBV7-2
J: TRBJ1-6

DNA: TGTGCCAGCAGTGCCATGGACAGGGCCTACGAGCAGTACTTC
CDR3: CASSAMDRAYEQYF
D: TRBD1
size: many
V: TRBV27
J: TRBJ2-7

DNA: TGCAGTGCTAGGCGGGAACCGTACGAGCAGTACTTC
CDR3: CSARREPYEQYF
D: .
size: many
V: TRBV20-1
J: TRBJ2-7

DNA: TGTGCCAGTACAGGGGGCTCCTACAATGAGCAGTTCTTC
CDR3: CASTGGSYNEQFF
D: TRBD1
size: .
V: TRBV19
J: TRBJ2-1

DNA: TGTGCCAGCAGCTTATATTCGGATGTCACAGATACGCAGTATTTT
CDR3: CASSLYSDVTDTQYF
D: .
size: many
V: TRBV7-9
J: TRBJ2-3